This T cell receptor beta chain was documented in a study of CD8+ T cells in alopecia areata. Overall study: Treated patients swallowed 5 to 10 mg of oral tofacitinib twice daily. Severity in treated patients was scored by percentage of scalp area affected. Findings and caveats of the study: In scalp and blood, many expanded lesional clones persisted during tofacitinib.

cDNA serving as the sequencing template came from extracted, reverse transcribed RNA. The method was immunoSEQ multiplex PCR; TCRdb's version includes in-frame clones alone and lacks a portion of them. The sample carries hundreds of thousands of clones, 58% recorded once. Treatment given: oral pan-JAK inhibitor, 5-10 mg twice daily. This clone was seen a few times. What it binds is unknown. CDR3 length: 13 residues. V lost 7 bases to trimming and J lost 5 bases; unmatched junction nucleotides: 7. Germline CDR1 reads SQVTM; CDR2 reads ANQGSEA. This receptor was taken from a human donor with alopecia areata. The rearrangement links TRBV29-1 to TRBJ2-5; 10 bases are a match to TRBD2. This material consisted of CD4+ T cells sorted from blood, taken at week 24, from a patient treated with tofacitinib. The CDR3 is CSAGLAVGETQYF. In DNA, the CDR3 is TGCAGCGCAGGACTAGCGGTTGGGGAGACCCAGTACTTC.